These 30 T cell receptor beta chains originate from one sample sequenced in a study of T-cell reconstitution after alpha-beta-depleted transplantation in children. Using unique molecular identifiers, the investigators prepared the TCRbeta library. TCRdb processed the PCR reads anew with MiXCR; each CDR3 protein has one entry. The top ten hold about 5.4% of the sample, which has some 530,000 distinct CDR3 sequences, 12% seen once. The input for sequencing was PBMCs from the stem cell graft donor, taken from the stem cell graft. Receptors originate from a human donor who donated a stem cell graft to a child with combined immunodeficiency.

The rearrangement uses TRBV7-2 and TRBJ2-7; possible D gene TRBD1, 7 bases. Germline V CDR1 and CDR2: SGHTA, FQGNSA. The CDR3 consists of 16 residues. Trimming removed 6 bases at V and 4 bases at J, with 22 bases between. The CDR3 nucleotides read TGTGCCAGCAGACCCGAGGGCAGGGGGAGGAGGTACGAGCAGTACTTC. This translates into CASRPEGRGRRYEQYF.

This chain connects TRBV24-1 to TRBJ2-3; D not resolved. Per germline, CDR1 KGHDR and CDR2 SFDVKD. CDR3 length: 18 residues. Deletions cut 4 bases from V and 0 bases from J, with 19 bases between. The CDR3 protein is CATSDRASGESSTDTQYF. For the CDR3, the DNA is TGTGCCACCAGTGACCGTGCCTCGGGCGAGTCTAGCACAGATACGCAGTATTTT.

V gene TRBV7-9 combines with J gene TRBJ2-3, with D possibly TRBD2 on 5 matching bases. CDR1 and CDR2 from the germline V gene are SEHNR and FQNEAQ (reference sequence). Trimming took off 5 bases at V and 1 base at J, with 10 bases between the two ends. The CDR3 totals 14 residues. The CDR3 here is CASSRGRGTDTQYF. In DNA form, the CDR3 reads TGTGCCAGCAGCCGAGGGCGGGGCACAGATACGCAGTATTTT. Using reference TRBV7-9 and TRBJ2-3 for the parts outside the CDR3, the full variable domain is DTGVSQNPRHKITKRGQNVTFRCDPISEHNRLYWYRQTLGQGPEFLTYFQNEAQLEKSRLLSDRFSAERPKGSFSTLEIQRTEQGDSAMYLCASSRGRGTDTQYFGPGTRLTVL.

This clonotype has a count of ten or more. This rearrangement joins TRBV7-2 to TRBJ2-3; 10 bases match TRBD2. The V segment lost 6 bases and the J segment 5 bases; nucleotides outside the gene matches: 8. Germline V gene lookup returns CDR1 SGHTA and CDR2 FQGNSA. CDR3 length: 15 amino acids. In nucleotides, the CDR3 is TGTGCCAGCAGTTCCGTCGGACTAGCGGAAGATACGCAGTATTTT. This encodes CASSSVGLAEDTQYF.

This clonotype was seen only a few times. The gene calls are TRBV4-2 and TRBJ2-7; no definite D call. Germline V gene lookup returns CDR1 LGHNA and CDR2 YNFKEQ. Trimming removed 0 bases at V and 2 bases at J, with 8 bases between. The CDR3 is made up of 14 amino acids. The CDR3 loop reads CASSQELVTYEQYF. The CDR3 nucleotides are TGTGCCAGCAGCCAAGAGCTGGTCACCTACGAGCAGTACTTC.

The chain couples TRBV20-1 to TRBJ1-5; D is ambiguous. V was cut by 1 base and J by 4 bases, with 5 bases left in between. Germline V gene sequence: CDR1 DFQATT, CDR2 SNEGSKA (reference sequence). The CDR3 totals 12 residues. The DNA for the CDR3 is TGCAGTGCTAGAGTATTTAATCAGCCCCAGCATTTT. Protein sequence: CSARVFNQPQHF.

This clonotype was seen only a few times. This chain connects TRBV6-2 or TRBV6-3 to TRBJ1-2; D is undetermined. This CDR3 contains 16 residues. V lost 2 bases and J 2 bases, leaving 15 bases between the germline ends. CDR1 and CDR2 from the germline V gene are MNHEY and SVGEGT. DNA for the CDR3: TGTGCCAGCAGTTACGCCCGGAGTAGGGTCAACTATGGCTACACCTTC. Translated, it gives CASSYARSRVNYGYTF.

This rearrangement joins TRBV12-3 or TRBV12-4 to TRBJ2-7, with D possibly being TRBD1 (5 bases). The ends were cut back, 9 bases at V and 1 base at J, with 13 bases in the middle. The CDR3 spans 13 residues. CDR3 sequence: CASRGRLSYEQYF. The CDR3 coding sequence is TGTGCCAGTAGGGGCAGGCTATCCTACGAGCAGTACTTC.

Ten or more counts support this clonotype. The rearrangement uses TRBV12-3 or TRBV12-4 and TRBJ2-5; TRBD2 matches at 10 bases. Trimming at V came to 2 bases and at J to 4 bases, leaving 4 bases not matched to a gene. This CDR3 has 15 amino acids. The DNA of the CDR3 is TGTGCCAGCAGTTTACTAGCGGGAGAAGTAGAGACCCAGTACTTC. It translates to CASSLLAGEVETQYF.

The J gene is TRBJ2-1, the V gene TRBV20-1; TRBD2 might be the D (6 bases). Germline CDR1 DFQATT, CDR2 SNEGSKA (reference sequence). The CDR3 has 14 amino acids. The germline V and J ends were trimmed by 6 bases and 5 bases, with 17 bases remaining between them. The DNA for the CDR3 is TGCAGTGCAAATAGCGGCAAGGTAGACAATGAGCAGTTCTTC. It specifies CSANSGKVDNEQFF.

This clonotype showed up just a few times. The rearrangement links TRBV9 to TRBJ2-3; a possible D gene is TRBD1 (6 bases). Trimming took 3 bases from V and 4 from J, leaving 18 bases between them. The germline gives CDR1 SGDLS, CDR2 YYNGEE. The CDR3 length is 16 residues. For the CDR3, the DNA is TGTGCCAGCAGCGAGTACACGCGGACAGCGGCAGATACGCAGTATTTT. It codes for CASSEYTRTAADTQYF. Full variable domain (missing parts from reference TRBV9 and TRBJ2-3): DSGVTQTPKHLITATGQRVTLRCSPRSGDLSVYWYQQSLDQGLQFLIQYYNGEERAKGNILERFSAQQFPDLHSELNLSSLELGDSALYFCASSEYTRTAADTQYFGPGTRLTVL.

This clonotype was found a few times. It is unclear where the CDR3 begins or ends on the DNA, so no DNA is shown, and the CDR3 is as TCRdb lists it. The rearrangement links TRBV12-3 or TRBV12-4 to TRBJ2-2; the table names TRBD1, a call not compared with the DNA. The CDR3 totals 13 residues, both ends included. The CDR3 reads CASGPGAPGSCFF.

Ten or more counts support this clonotype. The chain is built from TRBV12-3 or TRBV12-4 and TRBJ2-7; D is unresolved. This CDR3 is built from 13 residues. V dropped 3 bases and J dropped 2 bases, with 8 bases sitting between them. CDR3 amino acids: CASSFRAPYEQYF. Here the CDR3 DNA reads TGTGCCAGCAGTTTTAGGGCTCCCTACGAGCAGTACTTC.

This clonotype was counted at least ten times. The chain has TRBV7-2 and TRBJ1-1; 8 bases are shared with TRBD1. The CDR3 is made up of 15 amino acids. Germline lookup yields CDR1 SGHTA and CDR2 FQGNSA. The junction had 2 bases not matched to a gene; V was cut back by 1 base and J by 1 base. DNA of the CDR3: TGTGCCAGCAGCTTAGGGGACAGGAAGAACACTGAAGCTTTCTTT. It yields the protein CASSLGDRKNTEAFF.

This clonotype was detected ten times or more. This chain uses TRBV6-2 or TRBV6-3 with TRBJ2-7, with 8 bases aligning to TRBD1. The CDR3 is made up of 13 amino acids. From germline, CDR1 is MNHEY and CDR2 SVGEGT. With V trimmed by 6 bases and J by 0 bases, 1 base remained unmatched. CDR3 DNA: TGTGCCAGCAGCGACAGGGGCTCCTACGAGCAGTACTTC. It encodes CASSDRGSYEQYF.

The chain employs TRBV6-4 and TRBJ1-2; the D is unclear. CDR1 and CDR2 (germline): MRHNA, SNTAGT. The length of the CDR3 is 14 residues. V gave up 5 bases and J gave up 8 bases, with 18 bases separating them. The CDR3 DNA sequence: TGTGCCAGCAGTATGACTGTGGAAGGAAAGGGCTACACCTTC. Residues: CASSMTVEGKGYTF.

In its sample, this clonotype was seen a few times. The chain combines TRBV2 with TRBJ2-3; 12 nucleotides match TRBD2. The CDR3 runs 13 residues. Unmatched junction bases numbered 6, after V lost 10 bases and J lost 7 bases. Germline CDR1 SNHLY, CDR2 FYNNEI. The CDR3 protein is CATSGTSGYTQYF. CDR3 in DNA: TGTGCCACCTCCGGGACTAGCGGGTATACGCAGTATTTT.

The sample holds a few counts of this clonotype. The chain has TRBV20-1 and TRBJ1-1, with 7 bases fitting TRBD1. The germline gives CDR1 DFQATT, CDR2 SNEGSKA (reference sequence). The CDR3 is 12 residues long. Trimming took 5 bases from V and 7 from J; bases not matched to a gene: 7. CDR3 region: CSAPSNRGEAFF. CDR3 nucleotide sequence: TGCAGTGCTCCAAGCAACAGGGGTGAAGCTTTCTTT.

This clonotype was found many times. The chain uses TRBV20-1 and TRBJ2-5, with D uncertain. There are 15 residues in the CDR3. V shed 5 bases and J shed 0 bases, with 16 bases lying between them. Germline assignment: CDR1 DFQATT and CDR2 SNEGSKA (reference sequence). The CDR3 DNA reads as TGCAGTGCTGAAACCAACAGACGGCACCAAGAGACCCAGTACTTC. It codes for CSAETNRRHQETQYF.

In its sample, this clonotype was seen a few times. The chain links TRBV10-3 to TRBJ1-2; possibly TRBD1 for D (6 bases). The CDR3 length is 14 residues. The V gene lost 5 bases and the J gene lost 2 bases, with 12 bases spanning the gap. Germline loops: CDR1 ENHRY, CDR2 SYGVKD. CDR3 coding DNA: TGTGCCATCAGTACAGGGAGTGAAAACTATGGCTACACCTTC. Its protein is CAISTGSENYGYTF.

The chain joins TRBV7-2 to TRBJ2-3; D not resolved. V shed 3 bases and J shed 2 bases, with 6 bases lying between them. Germline V gene lookup returns CDR1 SGHTA and CDR2 FQGNSA. CDR3 length: 13 amino acids. The CDR3 here is CASSFSNTDTQYF. CDR3 bases: TGTGCCAGCAGCTTTAGTAACACAGATACGCAGTATTTT.

The rearrangement links TRBV12-3 or TRBV12-4 to TRBJ2-1; TRBD2 matches at 7 bases. Trimming cost V 3 bases and J 0 bases; bases outside gene matches: 17. CDR3 length: 20 residues. Here the CDR3 DNA reads TGTGCCAGCAGTTTTAGACTAGCCCCCGGGGCGGGGAGCTCCTACAATGAGCAGTTCTTC. Its protein product is CASSFRLAPGAGSSYNEQFF.

J is TRBJ1-1 and V is TRBV27; the D is unclear. V was shortened by 4 bases and J by 6 bases, with 15 bases between the two germline ends. In germline, CDR1 is MNHEY, CDR2 SMNVEV (reference sequence). This CDR3 has 14 amino acids. CDR3 region: CASSSGLIFSEAFF. The CDR3 DNA is TGTGCCAGCAGTTCCGGATTAATATTCTCTGAAGCTTTCTTT.

This sequence joins TRBV7-6 and TRBJ1-1, with D maybe TRBD1 (5 bases). Germline CDR1 reads SGHVS; CDR2 reads FNYEAQ. Trimming left V 5 bases short and J 3 bases short, with 13 bases between. The CDR3 covers 14 residues. This CDR3 reads CASSPIGGHTEAFF. The CDR3, as DNA: TGTGCCAGCAGCCCCATCGGGGGACACACTGAAGCTTTCTTT.

This clonotype was observed many times. The chain uses TRBV7-2 and TRBJ1-5; D is perhaps TRBD1 (5 bases). V was trimmed by 0 bases and J by 6 bases, leaving 12 bases between them. Germline V gives CDR1 SGHTA, CDR2 FQGNSA. The CDR3 extends over 15 amino acids. DNA of the CDR3: TGTGCCAGCAGCTTAGCATCAGGGTTTGGTCAGCCCCAGCATTTT. This encodes CASSLASGFGQPQHF. Looking up the rest from reference TRBV7-2 and TRBJ1-5 gives the full variable domain: GAGVSQSPSNKVTEKGKDVELRCDPISGHTALYWYRQSLGQGLEFLIYFQGNSAPDKSGLPSDRFSAERTGGSVSTLTIQRTQQEDSAVYLCASSLASGFGQPQHFGDGTRLSIL.

J is TRBJ2-1 and V is TRBV13, with 8 bases lining up with TRBD2. CDR1 and CDR2 (germline): PRHDT, FYEKMQ (reference sequence). The CDR3 totals 16 residues. After removal of 4 bases from V and 8 bases from J, the junction contained 13 bases not matched to a gene. The CDR3 nucleotides read TGTGCCAGCAGCTCGTCCTCCCGGGAGGGCCTCTATGAGCAGTTCTTC. Residues: CASSSSSREGLYEQFF.

At least ten counts were recorded for this clonotype. The chain couples TRBV6-6 to TRBJ1-1; unclear D gene. Per the germline V gene, CDR1 is MNHNY and CDR2 is SVGAGI (reference sequence). This CDR3 is 14 amino acids long. V was trimmed by 4 bases and J by 1 base, leaving 10 bases between them. CDR3 residues: CASSSWTGNTEAFF. The CDR3 nucleotides read TGTGCCAGCAGTTCCTGGACCGGGAACACTGAAGCTTTCTTT.

For this clonotype: A clone one base away is much larger, so this may be a read error. The chain combines TRBV7-3 with TRBJ2-1, with D possibly matching TRBD2 (5 bases). This CDR3 is 14 amino acids long. Germline V gene data show CDR1 as SGHTA and CDR2 as FQGTGA. For the CDR3, the DNA is TGTGCCAGCAGCTTAACGGGCGGGTACAATGATCAGTTCTTC. This gives the protein CASSLTGGYNDQFF.

J is TRBJ2-7 and V is TRBV12-3 or TRBV12-4; 11 bases align to TRBD1. Losses at the gene ends were 3 bases for V and 6 bases for J; bases not matched to a gene: 4. The CDR3 is made up of 14 amino acids. The CDR3 is CASSFGQGAREQYF. In DNA form, the CDR3 reads TGTGCCAGCAGTTTCGGACAGGGGGCGCGCGAGCAGTACTTC.

This clonotype has at least ten counts. CDR3 in amino acids: CASTLGGLGTQYF. The CDR3 DNA reads TGTGCCAGCACCCTAGGGGGTCTGGGGACCCAGTACTTC. V and J are TRBV12-3 or TRBV12-4 and TRBJ2-5, with a weak D call TRBD1 (6 bases). V gave up 7 bases and J gave up 7 bases, with 16 bases separating them. The CDR3 has 13 residues.